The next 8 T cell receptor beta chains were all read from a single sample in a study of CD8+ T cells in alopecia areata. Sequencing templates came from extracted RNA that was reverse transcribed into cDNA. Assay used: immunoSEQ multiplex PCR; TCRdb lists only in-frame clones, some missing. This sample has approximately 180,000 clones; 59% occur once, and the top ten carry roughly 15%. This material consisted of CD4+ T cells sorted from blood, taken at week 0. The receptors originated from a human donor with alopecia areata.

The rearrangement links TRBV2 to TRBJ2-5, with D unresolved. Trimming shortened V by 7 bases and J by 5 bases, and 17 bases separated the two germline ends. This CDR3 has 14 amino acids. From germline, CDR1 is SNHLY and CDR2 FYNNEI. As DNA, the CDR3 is TGTGCCAGCATTCCGGCAGACGCGTCGGAGACCCAGTACTTC. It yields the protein CASIPADASETQYF.

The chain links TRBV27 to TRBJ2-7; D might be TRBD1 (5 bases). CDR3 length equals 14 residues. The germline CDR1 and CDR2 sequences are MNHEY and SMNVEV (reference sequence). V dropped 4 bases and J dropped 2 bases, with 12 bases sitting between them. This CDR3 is CASSSPTGAYEQYF. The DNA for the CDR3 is TGTGCCAGCAGTTCCCCCACAGGAGCCTACGAGCAGTACTTC.

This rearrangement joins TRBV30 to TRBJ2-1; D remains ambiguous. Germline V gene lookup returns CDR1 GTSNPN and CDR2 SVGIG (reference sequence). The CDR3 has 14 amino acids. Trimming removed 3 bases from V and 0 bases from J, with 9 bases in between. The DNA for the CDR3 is TGTGCCTGGAGGGGAACAAGCTCCTACAATGAGCAGTTCTTC. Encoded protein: CAWRGTSSYNEQFF.

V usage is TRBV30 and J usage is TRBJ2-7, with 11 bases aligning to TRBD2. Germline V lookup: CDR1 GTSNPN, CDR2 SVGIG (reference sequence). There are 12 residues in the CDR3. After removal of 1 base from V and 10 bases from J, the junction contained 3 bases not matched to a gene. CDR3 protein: CAWSATSGGQYF. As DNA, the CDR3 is TGTGCCTGGAGTGCTACTAGCGGGGGACAGTACTTC.

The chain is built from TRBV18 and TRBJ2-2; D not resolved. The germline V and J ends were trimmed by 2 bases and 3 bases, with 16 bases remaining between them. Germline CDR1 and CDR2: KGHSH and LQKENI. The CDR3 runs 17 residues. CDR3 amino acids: CASSPNTASLDTGELFF. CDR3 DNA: TGTGCCAGCTCACCAAACACTGCGTCGCTTGACACCGGGGAGCTGTTTTTT.

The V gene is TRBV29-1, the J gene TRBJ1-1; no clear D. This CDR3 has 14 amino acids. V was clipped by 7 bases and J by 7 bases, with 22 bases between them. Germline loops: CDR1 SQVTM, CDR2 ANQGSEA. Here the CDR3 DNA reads TGCAGCGCTGCCGCGGTTGTGGCCGAGGGTGAAGCTTTCTTT. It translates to CSAAAVVAEGEAFF.

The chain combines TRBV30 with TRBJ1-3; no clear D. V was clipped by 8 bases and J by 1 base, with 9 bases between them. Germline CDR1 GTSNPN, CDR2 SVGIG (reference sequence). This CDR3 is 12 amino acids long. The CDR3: CAHGMSGNTIYF. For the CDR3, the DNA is TGTGCCCATGGAATGTCTGGAAACACCATATATTTT. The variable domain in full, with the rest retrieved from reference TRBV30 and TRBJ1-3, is SQTIHQWPATLVQPVGSPLSLECTVEGTSNPNLYWYRQAAGRGLQLLFYSVGIGQISSEVPQNLSASRPQDRQFILSSKKLLLSDSGFYLCAHGMSGNTIYFGEGSWLTVV.

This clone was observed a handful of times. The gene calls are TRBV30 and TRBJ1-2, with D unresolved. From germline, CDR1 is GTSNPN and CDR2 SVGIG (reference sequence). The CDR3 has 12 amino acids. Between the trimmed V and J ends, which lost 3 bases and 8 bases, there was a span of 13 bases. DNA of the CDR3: TGTGCCTGGAGCACCCCGGGCGCGGGCTACACCTTC. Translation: CAWSTPGAGYTF.